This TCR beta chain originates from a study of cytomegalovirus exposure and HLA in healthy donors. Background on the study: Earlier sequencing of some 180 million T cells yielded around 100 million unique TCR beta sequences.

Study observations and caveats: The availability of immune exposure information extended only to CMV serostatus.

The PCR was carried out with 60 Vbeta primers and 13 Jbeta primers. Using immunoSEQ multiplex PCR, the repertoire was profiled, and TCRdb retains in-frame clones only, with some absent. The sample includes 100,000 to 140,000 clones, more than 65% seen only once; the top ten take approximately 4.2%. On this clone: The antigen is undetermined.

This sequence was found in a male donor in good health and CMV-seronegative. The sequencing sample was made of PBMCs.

Here the CDR3 DNA reads TGTGCCAGCAGTTACACTAGCGGTAACTCCTACGAGCAGTACTTC. Protein sequence: CASSYTSGNSYEQYF. V usage is TRBV6-5 and J usage is TRBJ2-5, with TRBD2 identical over 8 bases. The assigned J gene may be wrong: the sequence end matches TRBJ2-7 better. Germline CDR1 reads MNHEY; CDR2 reads SVGAGI. The CDR3 loop spans 15 amino acids.